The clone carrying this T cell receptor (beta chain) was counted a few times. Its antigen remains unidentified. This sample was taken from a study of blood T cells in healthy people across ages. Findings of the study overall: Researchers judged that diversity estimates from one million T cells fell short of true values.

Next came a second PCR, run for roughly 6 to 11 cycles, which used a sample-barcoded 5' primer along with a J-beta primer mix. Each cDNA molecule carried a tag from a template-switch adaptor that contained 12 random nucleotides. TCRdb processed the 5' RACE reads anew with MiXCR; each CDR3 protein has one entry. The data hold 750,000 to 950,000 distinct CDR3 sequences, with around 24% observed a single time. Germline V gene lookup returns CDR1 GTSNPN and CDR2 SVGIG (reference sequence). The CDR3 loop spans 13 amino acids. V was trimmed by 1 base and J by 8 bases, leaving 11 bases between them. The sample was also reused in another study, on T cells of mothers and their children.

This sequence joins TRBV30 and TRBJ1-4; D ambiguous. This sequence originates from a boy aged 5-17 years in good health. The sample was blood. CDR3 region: CAWSGLPEEKLFF. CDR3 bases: TGTGCCTGGAGTGGATTGCCTGAGGAAAAACTGTTTTTT.